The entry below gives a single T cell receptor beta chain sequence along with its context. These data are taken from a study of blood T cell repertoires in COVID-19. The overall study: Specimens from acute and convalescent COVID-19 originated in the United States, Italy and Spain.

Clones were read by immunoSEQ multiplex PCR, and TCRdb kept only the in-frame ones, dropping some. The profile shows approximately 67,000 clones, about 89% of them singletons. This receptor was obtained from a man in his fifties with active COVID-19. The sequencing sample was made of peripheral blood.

The CDR3 region is CASSSNRLGAYNEQFF. CDR3 nucleotides: TGTGCCAGCAGTTCGAACAGGTTGGGCGCCTACAATGAGCAGTTCTTC. The chain links TRBV6-2 or TRBV6-3 to TRBJ2-1, with TRBD1 as a possible D gene (5 bases). The CDR3 is 16 residues long. V was trimmed by 4 bases and J by 2 bases, leaving 15 bases between them. From germline, CDR1 is MNHEY and CDR2 SVGEGT.